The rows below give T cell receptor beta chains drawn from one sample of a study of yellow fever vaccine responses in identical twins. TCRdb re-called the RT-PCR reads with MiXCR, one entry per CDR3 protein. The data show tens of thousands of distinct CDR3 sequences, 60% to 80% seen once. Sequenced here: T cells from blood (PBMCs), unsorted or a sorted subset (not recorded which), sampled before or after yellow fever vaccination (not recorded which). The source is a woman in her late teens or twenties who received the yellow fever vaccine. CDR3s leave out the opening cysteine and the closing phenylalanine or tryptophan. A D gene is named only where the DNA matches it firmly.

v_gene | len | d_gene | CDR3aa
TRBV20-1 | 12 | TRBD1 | SAYAGQAHNEQF
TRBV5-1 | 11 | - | ASSLLRDTEAF
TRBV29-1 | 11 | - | SVQLLRGETQY
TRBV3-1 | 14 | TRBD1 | ASSRTQGVKNSPLH
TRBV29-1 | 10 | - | SVEAGLETQY
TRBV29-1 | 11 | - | SVDGPGANVLT
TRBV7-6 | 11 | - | ASSLGAVNEQS
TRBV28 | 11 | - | ASSLPGLETQY
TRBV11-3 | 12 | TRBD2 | ASSLAGTTYEQY
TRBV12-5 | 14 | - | ASGLQNRDSGNTIY
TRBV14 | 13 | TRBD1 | ASSQGQGSYNEQF
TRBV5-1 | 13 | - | ASSLVSRAREKLF
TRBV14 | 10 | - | ASSPRTNEQY
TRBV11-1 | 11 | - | ASSPPVDYGYT
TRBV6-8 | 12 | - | ASSYSPGGSPLH
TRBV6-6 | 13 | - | ASCDGGLAKNIQY
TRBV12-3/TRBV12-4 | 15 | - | ASDGAESLSGANVLT
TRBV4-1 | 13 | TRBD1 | ASSQPGDSSYEQY
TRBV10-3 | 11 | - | AISARDLRGYT
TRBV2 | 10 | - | ASSSRLVEQF
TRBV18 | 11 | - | ASSPREHSPLH
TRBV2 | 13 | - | ASSKDRLIADTQY
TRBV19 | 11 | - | ASSKGPNYGYT
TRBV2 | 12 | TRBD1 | ASSEKGQGTTQY
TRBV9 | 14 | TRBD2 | ASSVQASGTYNEQF
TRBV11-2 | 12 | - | ASSRDSTNEKLF
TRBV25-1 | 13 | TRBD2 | ASTRGGVASNEQF